The source of this TCR beta chain is a study of shared clonotypes between healthy human individuals. Evenly divided among several immunoSEQ plates was the genomic DNA of each subset. TCRdb's table, derived via immunoSEQ multiplex PCR, lists solely in-frame clones and lacks some. The data contain about 380,000 clones, 90% to 98% of them singletons. Germline V gene data show CDR1 as SGDLS and CDR2 as YYNGEE. The junction had 6 bases not matched to a gene; V was cut back by 3 bases and J by 4 bases. The CDR3 runs to 15 residues. Overall study results and limits: Rarefaction analysis demonstrated incomplete sorted-subset sequencing notwithstanding large depth. Genetic and exposure-history diversity was limited by the few donors.

On this clone itself: The antigen remains undetermined.

The genes are TRBV9 and TRBJ2-1; the match to TRBD2 covers 8 bases. Sequences were obtained from memory CD8+ T cells sorted from blood. Subset specified: CD45RO+ cells pooled with CCR7-negative TemRA cells. This sequence originates from a man aged 30 to 45 in good health. The CDR3 nucleotides are TGTGCCAGCAGCGACAGAGCGGGAGATTACAATGAGCAGTTCTTC. Amino acids: CASSDRAGDYNEQFF.